These T cell receptor beta chains were read from a single sample in a study of blood T cells in healthy people across ages. TCRdb redid the calling of the 5' RACE reads with MiXCR, one entry per CDR3 protein. The sample records 850,000 to 1,100,000 distinct CDR3 sequences, 35% to 45% being singletons. Sequenced material: blood. All receptors derive from a man between 18 and 29 years old in good health. Each CDR3 is given with its conserved first and last residue. The D gene is left open where the match is weak. Clone size appears in some rows only: once, few, many, or a class for an expanded clone.

CDR3: CSAGIWRGNTDTQYF
DNA: TGCAGTGCTGGGATCTGGCGGGGGAACACAGATACGCAGTATTTT
size: .
D: TRBD2
length: 15
V: TRBV20-1
J: TRBJ2-3

CDR3: CSASRDYPPDTQYF
DNA: TGCAGTGCTTCCCGGGACTACCCCCCGGATACGCAGTATTTT
size: few
D: TRBD2
length: 14
V: TRBV20-1
J: TRBJ2-3

CDR3: CASSQDQSLLNQAFF
DNA: TGCGCCAGCAGCCAAGATCAGAGTTTACTTAATCAAGCTTTCTTT
size: .
D: .
length: 15
V: TRBV4-3
J: TRBJ1-1

CDR3: CASSRTVYNSPLHF
DNA: TGTGCCAGCAGTCGGACAGTTTATAATTCACCCCTCCACTTT
size: few
D: .
length: 14
V: TRBV12-3/TRBV12-4
J: TRBJ1-6

CDR3: CASSDQGRLSWGYTF
DNA: TGTGCCAGCAGTGATCAGGGGCGGCTCTCTTGGGGCTACACCTTC
size: .
D: .
length: 15
V: TRBV2
J: TRBJ1-2

CDR3: CATSRVIVTDTQYF
DNA: TGTGCCACCAGCAGAGTAATAGTCACAGATACGCAGTATTTT
size: few
D: .
length: 14
V: TRBV15
J: TRBJ2-3

CDR3: CASRDSTNYGYTF
DNA: TGTGCCAGCAGGGACAGCACTAACTATGGCTACACCTTC
size: .
D: .
length: 13
V: TRBV6-2/TRBV6-3
J: TRBJ1-2

CDR3: CSPTGARWNTEAFF
DNA: TGCAGCCCGACAGGCGCTAGATGGAACACTGAAGCTTTCTTT
size: .
D: .
length: 14
V: TRBV20-1
J: TRBJ1-1

CDR3: CASSPRTSGKDTQYF
DNA: TGTGCCAGCAGTCCGCGGACTAGCGGAAAAGATACGCAGTATTTT
size: .
D: TRBD2
length: 15
V: TRBV12-3/TRBV12-4
J: TRBJ2-3

CDR3: CASSSYSETQFF
DNA: TGTGCCAGCAGTAGTTACTCCGAGACCCAGTTCTTC
size: .
D: .
length: 12
V: TRBV6-2/TRBV6-3
J: TRBJ2-1

CDR3: CASSKNRESCNEQFF
DNA: TGTGCCAGCAGCAAAAACAGGGAATCCTGCAATGAGCAGTTCTTC
size: .
D: .
length: 15
V: TRBV7-9
J: TRBJ2-1

CDR3: CSARVGASTDTQYF
DNA: TGCAGTGCTAGAGTGGGTGCTAGCACAGATACGCAGTATTTT
size: few
D: .
length: 14
V: TRBV20-1
J: TRBJ2-3

CDR3: CSVDSTSTDTQYF
DNA: TGCAGCGTCGACAGCACTAGCACAGATACGCAGTATTTT
size: few
D: .
length: 13
V: TRBV29-1
J: TRBJ2-3

CDR3: CASSVPPGQYSNQPQHF
DNA: TGTGCCAGCAGTGTTCCTCCGGGACAATATAGCAATCAGCCCCAGCATTTT
size: .
D: .
length: 17
V: TRBV6-1
J: TRBJ1-5

CDR3: CSARPSQGIYGYTF
DNA: TGCAGTGCTAGACCCAGTCAGGGGATCTATGGCTACACCTTC
size: .
D: .
length: 14
V: TRBV20-1
J: TRBJ1-2

CDR3: CASSPSPEPMNTEAFF
DNA: TGTGCCAGCTCACCAAGCCCAGAACCCATGAACACTGAAGCTTTCTTT
size: .
D: .
length: 16
V: TRBV18
J: TRBJ1-1

CDR3: CASSQDRGNQGTQYF
DNA: TGTGCCAGCAGCCAAGACCGTGGAAACCAAGGGACCCAGTACTTC
size: few
D: .
length: 15
V: TRBV3-1
J: TRBJ2-5

CDR3: CASSPQGLLEQYF
DNA: TGTGCCAGCTCACCCCAGGGACTGTTAGAGCAGTACTTC
size: .
D: .
length: 13
V: TRBV18
J: TRBJ2-5

CDR3: CASSPGDSRNYGYTF
DNA: TGCGCCAGCAGCCCAGGGGACAGCCGTAACTATGGCTACACCTTC
size: once
D: TRBD1
length: 15
V: TRBV5-1
J: TRBJ1-2

CDR3: CASSLEVAGEKETRYF
DNA: TGCGCCAGCAGCTTGGAGGTAGCGGGAGAGAAAGAGACCCGGTACTTC
size: .
D: TRBD2
length: 16
V: TRBV5-1
J: TRBJ2-5

CDR3: CASSARGLDLNEQYF
DNA: TGTGCCAGCAGTGCCCGAGGACTCGACCTTAATGAGCAGTACTTC
size: once
D: .
length: 15
V: TRBV12-3/TRBV12-4
J: TRBJ2-7

CDR3: CASRTGTGGGRPQHF
DNA: TGTGCCAGCAGAACCGGGACAGGGGGTGGTAGGCCCCAGCATTTT
size: few
D: TRBD1
length: 15
V: TRBV12-3/TRBV12-4
J: TRBJ1-5

CDR3: CASISSISVGSPLHF
DNA: TGTGCCAGCATTTCGTCCATTTCGGTAGGCTCACCCCTCCACTTT
size: .
D: .
length: 15
V: TRBV12-3/TRBV12-4
J: TRBJ1-6

CDR3: CASNPQGQTDQPQHF
DNA: TGTGCCAGCAACCCACAGGGACAAACGGATCAGCCCCAGCATTTT
size: .
D: .
length: 15
V: TRBV6-1
J: TRBJ1-5

CDR3: CASSASTFRAYGYTF
DNA: TGTGCCAGCAGCGCGAGTACCTTTCGGGCCTATGGCTACACCTTC
size: .
D: .
length: 15
V: TRBV9
J: TRBJ1-2